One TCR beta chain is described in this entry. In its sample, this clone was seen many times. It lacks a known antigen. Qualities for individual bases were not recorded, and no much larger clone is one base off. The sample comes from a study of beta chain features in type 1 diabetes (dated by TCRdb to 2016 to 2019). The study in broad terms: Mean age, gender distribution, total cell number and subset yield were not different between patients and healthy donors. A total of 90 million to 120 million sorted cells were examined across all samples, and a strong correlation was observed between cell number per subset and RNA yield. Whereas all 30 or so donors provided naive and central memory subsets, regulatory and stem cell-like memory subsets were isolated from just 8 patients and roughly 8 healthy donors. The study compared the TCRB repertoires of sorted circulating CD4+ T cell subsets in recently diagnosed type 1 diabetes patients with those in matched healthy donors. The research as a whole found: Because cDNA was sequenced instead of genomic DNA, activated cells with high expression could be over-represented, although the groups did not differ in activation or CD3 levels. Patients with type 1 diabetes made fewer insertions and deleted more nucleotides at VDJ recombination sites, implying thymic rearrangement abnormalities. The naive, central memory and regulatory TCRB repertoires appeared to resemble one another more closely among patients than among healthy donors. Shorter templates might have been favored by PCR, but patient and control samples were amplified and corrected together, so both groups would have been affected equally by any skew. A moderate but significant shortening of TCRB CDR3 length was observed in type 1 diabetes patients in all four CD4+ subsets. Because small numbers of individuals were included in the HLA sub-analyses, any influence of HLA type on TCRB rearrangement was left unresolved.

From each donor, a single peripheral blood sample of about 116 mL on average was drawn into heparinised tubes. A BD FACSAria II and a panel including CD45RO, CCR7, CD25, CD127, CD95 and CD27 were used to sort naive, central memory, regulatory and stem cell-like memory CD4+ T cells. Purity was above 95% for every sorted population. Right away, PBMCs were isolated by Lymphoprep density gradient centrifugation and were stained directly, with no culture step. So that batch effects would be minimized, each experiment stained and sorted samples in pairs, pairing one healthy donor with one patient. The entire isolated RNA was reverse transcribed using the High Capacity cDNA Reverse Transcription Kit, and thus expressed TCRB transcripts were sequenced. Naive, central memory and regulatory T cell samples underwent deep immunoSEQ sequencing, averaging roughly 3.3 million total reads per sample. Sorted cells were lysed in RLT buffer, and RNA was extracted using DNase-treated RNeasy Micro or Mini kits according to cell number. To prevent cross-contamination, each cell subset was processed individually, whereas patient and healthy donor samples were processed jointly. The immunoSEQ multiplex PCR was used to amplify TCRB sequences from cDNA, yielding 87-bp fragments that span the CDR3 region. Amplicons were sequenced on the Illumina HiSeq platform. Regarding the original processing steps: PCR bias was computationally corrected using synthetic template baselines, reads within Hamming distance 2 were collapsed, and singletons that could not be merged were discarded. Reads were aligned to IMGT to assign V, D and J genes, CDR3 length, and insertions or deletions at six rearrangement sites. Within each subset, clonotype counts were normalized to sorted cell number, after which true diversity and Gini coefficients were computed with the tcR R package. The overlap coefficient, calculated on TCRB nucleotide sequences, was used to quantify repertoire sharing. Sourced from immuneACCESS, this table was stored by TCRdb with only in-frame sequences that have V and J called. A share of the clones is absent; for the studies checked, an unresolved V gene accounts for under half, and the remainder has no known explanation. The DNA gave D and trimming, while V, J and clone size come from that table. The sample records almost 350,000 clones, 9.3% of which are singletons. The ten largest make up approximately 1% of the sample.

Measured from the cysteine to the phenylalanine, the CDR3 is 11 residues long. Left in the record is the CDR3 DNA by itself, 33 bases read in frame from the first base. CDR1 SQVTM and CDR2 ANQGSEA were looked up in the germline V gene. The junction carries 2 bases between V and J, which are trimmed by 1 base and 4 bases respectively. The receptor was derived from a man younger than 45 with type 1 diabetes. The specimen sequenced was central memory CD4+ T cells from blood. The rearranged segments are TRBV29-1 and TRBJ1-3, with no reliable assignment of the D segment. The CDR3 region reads CSVEVGNTIYF. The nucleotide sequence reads TGCAGCGTTGAAGTAGGAAACACCATATATTTT.